The sequence of this T cell receptor beta chain was determined in a study of PD-1 blockade in classical Hodgkin lymphoma. Findings of the study overall: By C4D1, CD4+ diversity increased significantly, especially in complete responders. Baseline diversity resembling that of newly diagnosed patients was seen in complete responders.

The time point was: cycle 4 day 1 (C4D1), after less than 7 weeks of nivolumab. All patients relapsed after autologous stem cell transplantation, and brentuximab vedotin exposure varied. Patients reached a best response of complete response, partial response or progressive disease. Libraries were prepared by immunoSEQ multiplex PCR; TCRdb keeps only in-frame clonotypes and omits some of them. The sample contains roughly 18,000 clones, around 84% of which appear only once. Turning to this clone: Its antigen is not known.

The TCR comes from a human donor with classical Hodgkin lymphoma. The sample consisted of peripheral blood mononuclear cells (PBMCs), taken before the fourth cycle of nivolumab.

CDR3 bases: TGTGCCAGCAGTTTGGGATATACGCAGTATTTT. It yields the protein CASSLGYTQYF. The chain links TRBV27 to TRBJ2-3; no definite D call. In germline, CDR1 is MNHEY, CDR2 SMNVEV (reference sequence). The CDR3 runs to 11 residues. V shed 3 bases and J shed 7 bases, with 5 bases lying between them.